This T cell receptor (beta chain) was recorded in a study of T-cell reconstitution after alpha-beta-depleted transplantation in children. Whole-study results and caveats: A year post-transplant, T-cell counts and diversity derived mostly from newly produced T cells. Certain patients had high TCRbeta diversity at day 60, and it came from recipient T cells and thymic progenitors that survived. Reportedly, alpha-beta T cells present about two months post-transplant originated from several hundred expanded clones of graft origin.

Construction of the TCRbeta library involved unique molecular identifiers. One entry per CDR3 protein, called by TCRdb with MiXCR from the PCR reads. The sample has about a million distinct CDR3 sequences; about 29% are singletons. In the case of this clonotype: Its matching antigen is unknown.

Germline assignment: CDR1 SGHRS and CDR2 YFSETQ. This CDR3 region has 13 residues. Trimming took 3 bases from V and 7 from J, leaving 8 bases between them. Sequenced material: PBMCs, mostly from graft donor cells, taken 360 days after TCRalphabeta/CD19-depleted stem cell transplant. This clonotype was sampled from a boy less than two years old who had a stem cell transplant for SCID, so the T cells may come from the graft donor. The chain uses TRBV5-1 and TRBJ1-6; possibly TRBD1 for D (5 bases). The CDR3 region is CASSWDGNSPLHF. In nucleotides, the CDR3 is TGCGCCAGCAGCTGGGACGGCAATTCACCCCTCCACTTT.